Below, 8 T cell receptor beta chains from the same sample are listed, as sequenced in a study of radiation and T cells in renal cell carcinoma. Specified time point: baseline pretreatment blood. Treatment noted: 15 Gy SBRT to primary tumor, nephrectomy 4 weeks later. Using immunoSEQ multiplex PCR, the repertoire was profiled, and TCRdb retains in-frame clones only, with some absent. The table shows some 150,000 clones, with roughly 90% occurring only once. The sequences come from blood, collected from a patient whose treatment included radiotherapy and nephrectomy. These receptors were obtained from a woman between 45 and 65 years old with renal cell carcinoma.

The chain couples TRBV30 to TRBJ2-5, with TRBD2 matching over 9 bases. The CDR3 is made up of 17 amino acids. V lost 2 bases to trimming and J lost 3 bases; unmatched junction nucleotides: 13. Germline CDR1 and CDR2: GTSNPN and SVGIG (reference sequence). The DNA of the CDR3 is TGTGCCTGGAGTCTTTTTCTAGCGGGGTCAGGGGAAGAGACCCAGTACTTC. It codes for CAWSLFLAGSGEETQYF.

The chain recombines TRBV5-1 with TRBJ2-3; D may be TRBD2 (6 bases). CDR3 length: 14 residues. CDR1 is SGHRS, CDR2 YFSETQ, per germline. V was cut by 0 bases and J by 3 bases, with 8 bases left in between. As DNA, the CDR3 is TGCGCCAGCAGCTTGGATAGCGGAACAGATACGCAGTATTTT. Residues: CASSLDSGTDTQYF.

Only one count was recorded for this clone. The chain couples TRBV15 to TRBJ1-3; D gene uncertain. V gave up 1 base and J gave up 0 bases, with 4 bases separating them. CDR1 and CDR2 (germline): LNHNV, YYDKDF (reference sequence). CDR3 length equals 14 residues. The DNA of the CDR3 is TGTGCCACCAGCAGAGGAATCTCTGGAAACACCATATATTTT. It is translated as CATSRGISGNTIYF.

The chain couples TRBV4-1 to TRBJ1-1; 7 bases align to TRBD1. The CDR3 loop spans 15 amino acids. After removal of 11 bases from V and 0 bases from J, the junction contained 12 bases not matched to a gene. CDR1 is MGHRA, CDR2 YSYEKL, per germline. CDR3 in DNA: TGCGCCTCGCGGAGACAGGGCCACATGAACACTGAAGCTTTCTTT. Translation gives CASRRQGHMNTEAFF.

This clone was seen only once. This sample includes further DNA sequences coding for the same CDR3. For the CDR3, the DNA is TGTGCCAGCTCACCGGACAGCTACGAGCAGTACTTC. It is translated as CASSPDSYEQYF. The rearrangement joins TRBV18 to TRBJ2-7; tentatively, D is TRBD1 (6 bases). Trimming removed 3 bases at V and 3 bases at J, with 6 bases between. CDR1 is KGHSH and CDR2 is LQKENI in the germline V gene. The length of the CDR3 is 12 residues.

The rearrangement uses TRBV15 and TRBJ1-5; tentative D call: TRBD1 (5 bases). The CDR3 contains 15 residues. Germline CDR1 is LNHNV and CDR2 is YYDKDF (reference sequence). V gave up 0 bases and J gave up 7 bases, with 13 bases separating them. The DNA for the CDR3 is TGTGCCACCAGCAGAGATGAAGGGGTACGACAGCCCCAGCATTTT. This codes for CATSRDEGVRQPQHF.

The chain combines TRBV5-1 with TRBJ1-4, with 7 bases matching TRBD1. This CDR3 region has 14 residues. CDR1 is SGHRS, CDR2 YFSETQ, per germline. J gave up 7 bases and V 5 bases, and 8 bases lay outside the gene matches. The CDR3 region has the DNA TGCGCCAGCAGGGACGATACAGGGGCTGAAAAACTGTTTTTT. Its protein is CASRDDTGAEKLFF.

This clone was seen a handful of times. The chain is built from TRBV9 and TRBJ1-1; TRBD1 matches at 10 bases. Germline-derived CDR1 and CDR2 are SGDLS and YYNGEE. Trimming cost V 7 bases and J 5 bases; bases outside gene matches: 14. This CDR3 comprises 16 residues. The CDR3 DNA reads TGTGCCAGCTCCCCGACCGGGACAGGGGTAGTAACTGAAGCTTTCTTT. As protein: CASSPTGTGVVTEAFF.